The entry below describes one T cell receptor beta chain. Its antigen is as yet unknown. Germline loops: CDR1 LGHDT, CDR2 YNNKEL (reference sequence). CDR3 size: 15 residues. With V trimmed by 2 bases and J by 6 bases, 6 bases remained unmatched. The record originates from a study of human T cells and chemical hapten exposure. TCRdb reanalysed the RACE reads using MiXCR and keeps one entry per CDR3 protein. Altogether nearly 110,000 distinct CDR3 sequences are present, around 12% being singletons, with the ten largest covering 1.6%. Time point denoted: pre-sensitization, week 0. Documented treatment: therapeutic diphenylcyclopropenone sensitization with weekly scalp DPC. General study results and limits: The number of TCRs above 1 in 1000 frequency did not change after DPC sensitization.

The chain combines TRBV3-1 with TRBJ2-2, with TRBD2 matching 7 bases. The sequencing used whole blood, collected in connection with sensitization to the hapten diphenylcyclopropenone (DPC). The origin of this receptor is a woman between 45 and 60 years old with alopecia areata. Some clones in this sample may be carry-over from other donors' samples. The DNA of the CDR3 is TGTGCCAGCAGCCAACGTACTAGCGCCTCCGGGGAGCTGTTTTTT. Protein: CASSQRTSASGELFF.